This T cell receptor beta chain was recorded in a study of CD8 T cells in Susac syndrome. This CDR3 has 18 amino acids. Germline-derived CDR1 and CDR2 are SGHTA and FQGNSA. With 4 bases removed from V and 4 bases from J, the gap between germline ends came to 24 bases. The authors sequenced TCR beta from blood CD8+ and CD4+ T cells. RNA totalling about 0.45 to 1 ug underwent reverse transcription with random hexamers. The CDR3 of TCR beta was amplified by immunoSEQ multiplex PCR across 54 Vbeta and 13 Jbeta. TCRdb processed the immunoSEQ multiplex PCR reads anew with MiXCR; each CDR3 protein has one entry. Among 250,000 to 300,000 distinct CDR3 sequences, roughly 85% were seen once, and the ten largest hold approximately 0.2%.

The rearrangement joins TRBV7-2 to TRBJ2-3; D is possibly TRBD1 (5 bases). The sequencing input was CD8+ T cells from PBMCs. The origin of this receptor is a human donor with multiple sclerosis. As DNA, the CDR3 is TGTGCCAGCAGCTCTCCATGGGGCCTCTTGGGCTCCGCAGATACGCAGTATTTT. It codes for CASSSPWGLLGSADTQYF.